This is a list of T cell receptor beta chains from one sample in a study of blood T cells in healthy people across ages. TCRdb used MiXCR to reprocess the 5' RACE reads, holding one entry per CDR3 protein. Among about 930,000 distinct CDR3 sequences listed, just under 30% were seen once. These data also featured in a second study, about T cells of mothers and their children.

Source material: blood. The source of these receptors is a woman aged 35 to 49 in good health. Each CDR3 is given with its conserved first and last residue. Each record gives: CDR3 length, clone size, V gene, D gene, J gene, CDR3 protein, CDR3 DNA. D genes are given only for firm matches. Expanded clones get a size class; other rows say once, few or many, or leave the size out.

15	NA	TRBV19	NA	TRBJ2-7	CASSIQRSSYNEQYF	TGTGCCAGTAGTATCCAGCGCAGCTCCTACAATGAGCAGTACTTC
13	NA	TRBV5-1	NA	TRBJ2-5	CASSLGGEEAQYF	TGCGCCAGCAGCTTGGGCGGGGAAGAGGCCCAGTACTTC
15	NA	TRBV28	TRBD1	TRBJ2-5	CASSNPTGWQETQYF	TGTGCCAGCAGTAACCCGACAGGGTGGCAAGAGACCCAGTACTTC
16	NA	TRBV5-4	NA	TRBJ1-6	CASSRRLGGQDSPLHF	TGTGCCAGCAGCAGACGTCTCGGGGGGCAGGATTCACCCCTCCACTTT
14	few	TRBV11-1	NA	TRBJ2-7	CASSPPGPYNEQYF	TGTGCCAGCAGCCCCCCCGGACCCTACAATGAGCAGTACTTC
17	NA	TRBV10-3	NA	TRBJ2-3	CAISGQRVLANTDTLYF	TGTGCCATCAGTGGGCAGCGGGTCCTAGCGAACACAGATACGCTGTATTTT
15	once	TRBV7-2	TRBD1	TRBJ1-2	CASSSGGTGYYGYTF	TGTGCCAGCAGCTCGGGGGGGACAGGCTACTATGGCTACACCTTC
13	NA	TRBV4-2	NA	TRBJ2-5	CASSQVDEETRYF	TGTGCCAGCAGCCAAGTGGATGAAGAGACCCGGTACTTC
16	NA	TRBV5-1	TRBD1	TRBJ1-1	CASSLGFGQGASEAFF	TGCGCCAGCAGCTTGGGATTCGGACAGGGGGCCTCTGAAGCTTTCTTT
13	few	TRBV7-2	TRBD1	TRBJ2-7	CASSPNRGYEQYF	TGTGCCAGCAGCCCCAACAGGGGCTACGAGCAGTACTTC
14	NA	TRBV13	NA	TRBJ1-1	CASSFSSGTTEAFF	TGTGCCAGCAGCTTCAGTAGTGGGACCACTGAAGCTTTCTTT
18	NA	TRBV24-1	NA	TRBJ1-1	CATSPTMRGAAQFTEAFF	TGTGCCACCAGTCCTACCATGCGGGGTGCGGCCCAGTTCACTGAAGCTTTCTTT
14	NA	TRBV27	NA	TRBJ1-5	CASSLQGYNQPQHF	TGTGCCAGCAGTTTACAAGGATACAATCAGCCCCAGCATTTT
12	NA	TRBV29-1	NA	TRBJ2-1	CSVEETLDEQFF	TGCAGCGTTGAAGAAACTCTGGATGAGCAGTTCTTC
15	NA	TRBV4-3	NA	TRBJ2-3	CASSQEKEAADTQYF	TGCGCCAGCAGCCAAGAGAAAGAGGCGGCAGATACGCAGTATTTT
14	few	TRBV14	NA	TRBJ1-1	CASSPPMVNTEAFF	TGTGCCAGCAGCCCACCGATGGTGAACACTGAAGCTTTCTTT
14	NA	TRBV6-5	NA	TRBJ1-2	CAGSYGQAQGGYTF	TGTGCCGGCAGTTACGGGCAGGCCCAGGGTGGCTACACCTTT
11	NA	TRBV6-5	NA	TRBJ1-1	CASRTSVEAFF	TGTGCCAGCAGGACGAGCGTTGAAGCTTTCTTT
15	NA	TRBV7-2	NA	TRBJ2-2	CASSLDSRGTGELFF	TGTGCCAGCAGCTTAGACTCTAGGGGGACCGGGGAGCTGTTTTTT
15	NA	TRBV3-1	TRBD1	TRBJ1-4	CASSQVRTGSEKRFF	TGTGCCAGCAGCCAAGTTAGGACAGGGTCGGAAAAACGGTTTTTT
15	NA	TRBV19	TRBD1	TRBJ1-5	CASSTDRGLNQPQHF	TGTGCCAGTAGTACGGACAGGGGCTTGAATCAGCCCCAGCATTTT
15	once	TRBV28	TRBD1	TRBJ2-5	CVSRTRTGGQETQYF	TGTGTCAGCAGAACCAGGACAGGGGGGCAAGAGACCCAGTACTTC
18	NA	TRBV2	NA	TRBJ1-1	CASSTTREAGDMNTEAFF	TGTGCCAGCAGCACGACGAGGGAGGCAGGGGATATGAACACTGAAGCTTTCTTT
12	few	TRBV12-3/TRBV12-4	NA	TRBJ2-7	CASRFNRGEQYF	TGTGCCAGCAGGTTTAATAGGGGCGAGCAGTACTTC
12	few	TRBV29-1	NA	TRBJ2-2	CSVLADTGELFF	TGCAGCGTCCTGGCGGACACCGGGGAGCTGTTTTTT
18	few	TRBV5-1	NA	TRBJ1-2	CASSRESFGEETNYGYTF	TGCGCCAGCAGCCGGGAGTCCTTTGGTGAAGAAACTAACTATGGCTACACCTTC
15	few	TRBV19	NA	TRBJ2-1	CASSIGKGIANEQFF	TGTGCCAGTAGTATAGGTAAGGGGATTGCGAATGAGCAGTTCTTC
17	few	TRBV12-3/TRBV12-4	TRBD2	TRBJ2-7	CASSPGTSGGRAYEQYF	TGTGCCAGCAGCCCTGGGACTAGCGGGGGGAGGGCCTACGAGCAGTACTTC
16	few	TRBV5-6	NA	TRBJ2-3	CASSFGGAFSTDTQYF	TGTGCCAGCAGCTTTGGCGGTGCCTTTAGCACAGATACGCAGTATTTT
13	NA	TRBV5-6	NA	TRBJ2-7	CASSLSILGEQYF	TGTGCCAGCAGCTTGTCGATCCTGGGCGAGCAGTACTTC
14	many	TRBV28	NA	TRBJ2-1	CASSLIAGQNEQFF	TGTGCCAGCAGTTTAATAGCAGGGCAGAATGAGCAGTTCTTC
15	few	TRBV6-2/TRBV6-3	TRBD1	TRBJ1-5	CASSKTGRSNQPQHF	TGTGCCAGCAGTAAGACAGGGAGAAGCAATCAGCCCCAGCATTTT
11	few	TRBV2	NA	TRBJ2-5	CATTRQETQYF	TGTGCCACCACTAGACAAGAGACCCAGTACTTC
17	few	TRBV7-2	NA	TRBJ2-3	CASSLAFVRGGSDTQYF	TGTGCCAGCAGCTTAGCGTTCGTCAGGGGGGGATCAGATACGCAGTATTTT
15	NA	TRBV5-1	TRBD2	TRBJ2-3	CASSRGGYTVDTQYF	TGCGCCAGCAGCCGCGGGGGGTATACGGTGGATACGCAGTATTTT
15	NA	TRBV7-9	TRBD1	TRBJ1-5	CASSPEGQSNQPQHF	TGTGCCAGCAGCCCAGAGGGACAGAGCAATCAGCCCCAGCATTTT
16	few	TRBV20-1	TRBD1	TRBJ1-3	CSAATTGRTSGNTIYF	TGCAGTGCAGCGACGACAGGGAGGACCTCTGGAAACACCATATATTTT
15	NA	TRBV4-3	TRBD1	TRBJ1-2	CASGRPGQGAFGYTF	TGCGCCAGCGGAAGACCGGGACAGGGGGCATTTGGCTACACCTTC
17	few	TRBV4-3	NA	TRBJ2-4	CASSQDLGPGAKNIQYF	TGCGCCAGCAGCCAAGATTTGGGGCCGGGGGCCAAAAACATTCAGTACTTC
14	NA	TRBV7-9	NA	TRBJ2-6	CASSPPSGANVMTF	TGTGCCAGCAGCCCCCCCTCTGGGGCCAACGTCATGACTTTC
15	NA	TRBV28	NA	TRBJ2-1	CASSFMDGGKGEQFF	TGTGCCAGCAGTTTTATGGACGGGGGCAAGGGTGAGCAGTTCTTC
14	few	TRBV5-6	NA	TRBJ2-1	CASSRDGSYNEQFF	TGTGCCAGCAGCCGGGACGGGTCCTACAATGAGCAGTTCTTC
14	NA	TRBV18	NA	TRBJ1-2	CASSPVLQNYGYTF	TGTGCCAGCTCACCAGTGTTGCAAAACTATGGCTACACCTTC